This T cell receptor (beta chain) came from a study of post-analysis software for immune sequencing data. Libraries were made from TCR beta cDNA, and they carried unique molecular identifiers. Between about 0.85 and 10 million T cells gave rise to around 500,000 cDNA molecules. A single record per CDR3 protein comes from TCRdb applying MiXCR to the PCR reads. This table has roughly 800,000 distinct CDR3 sequences, approximately 57% appearing once. Broader study findings: Diversity measured as normalized Chao1 was significantly lower in multiple sclerosis patients than in controls. Compared with controls, patients had more of roughly 5 TRBV segments, including TRBV5-6, TRBV5-1 and TRBV20-1. Samples made in the same batch grouped tightly together by F measure.

The germline V gene encodes CDR1 SQVTM and CDR2 ANQGSEA. This CDR3 has 13 amino acids. J was trimmed by 6 bases and V by 4 bases; bases with no gene match: 7. Turning to this clonotype: Antigen unknown.

This TCR derives from a girl aged 10 to 17 with multiple sclerosis. This chain joins TRBV29-1 and TRBJ2-7; 9 bases align to TRBD1. The sequenced material came from blood. The CDR3 loop reads CSVAGTGSREQYF. In DNA, the CDR3 is TGCAGCGTTGCCGGGACAGGGTCACGCGAGCAGTACTTC.